This T cell receptor (beta chain) was identified during a study of CXCR3-negative and CXCR3-positive naive CD8 T cells. For this clonotype: Its antigen is not identified.

Germline V gives CDR1 MNHEY, CDR2 SMNVEV (reference sequence). This CDR3 is built from 14 residues. Researchers sorted 250,000 to 350,000 cells of each CD8+ T cell subset in triplicate. Researchers prepared the TRB cDNA libraries using 5' RACE with UMI labels. TCRdb reprocessed the 5' RACE reads and stores each CDR3 protein as one record, lacking DNA. Its listing shows tens of thousands of distinct CDR3 sequences. Study-level points and caveats: Fresh PBMCs served for most assays, and CXCR3 expression fell partially after cryopreservation.

This chain links TRBV27 with TRBJ1-2; the D call of TRBD1 rests on TCRdb alone, since no DNA is present to check it. This receptor was obtained from a human donor in good health. Some clones in this sample may be carry-over from other donors' samples. The specimen sequenced was memory CD8+ T cells from blood. CDR3 residues: CASSLHQGSYGYTF.